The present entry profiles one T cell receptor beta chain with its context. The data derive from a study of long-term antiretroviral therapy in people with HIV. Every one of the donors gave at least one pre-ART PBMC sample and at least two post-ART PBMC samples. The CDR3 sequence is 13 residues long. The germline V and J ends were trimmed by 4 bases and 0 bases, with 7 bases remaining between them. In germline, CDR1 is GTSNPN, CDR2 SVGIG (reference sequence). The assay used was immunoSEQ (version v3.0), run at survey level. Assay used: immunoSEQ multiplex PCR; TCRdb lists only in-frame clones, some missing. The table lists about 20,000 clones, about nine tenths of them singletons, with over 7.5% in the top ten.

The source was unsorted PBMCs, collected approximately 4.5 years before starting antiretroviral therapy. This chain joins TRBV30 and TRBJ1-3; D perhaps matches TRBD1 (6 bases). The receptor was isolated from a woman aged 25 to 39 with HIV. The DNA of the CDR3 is TGTGCCTGGAACAGGGTCTCTGGAAACACCATATATTTT. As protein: CAWNRVSGNTIYF.